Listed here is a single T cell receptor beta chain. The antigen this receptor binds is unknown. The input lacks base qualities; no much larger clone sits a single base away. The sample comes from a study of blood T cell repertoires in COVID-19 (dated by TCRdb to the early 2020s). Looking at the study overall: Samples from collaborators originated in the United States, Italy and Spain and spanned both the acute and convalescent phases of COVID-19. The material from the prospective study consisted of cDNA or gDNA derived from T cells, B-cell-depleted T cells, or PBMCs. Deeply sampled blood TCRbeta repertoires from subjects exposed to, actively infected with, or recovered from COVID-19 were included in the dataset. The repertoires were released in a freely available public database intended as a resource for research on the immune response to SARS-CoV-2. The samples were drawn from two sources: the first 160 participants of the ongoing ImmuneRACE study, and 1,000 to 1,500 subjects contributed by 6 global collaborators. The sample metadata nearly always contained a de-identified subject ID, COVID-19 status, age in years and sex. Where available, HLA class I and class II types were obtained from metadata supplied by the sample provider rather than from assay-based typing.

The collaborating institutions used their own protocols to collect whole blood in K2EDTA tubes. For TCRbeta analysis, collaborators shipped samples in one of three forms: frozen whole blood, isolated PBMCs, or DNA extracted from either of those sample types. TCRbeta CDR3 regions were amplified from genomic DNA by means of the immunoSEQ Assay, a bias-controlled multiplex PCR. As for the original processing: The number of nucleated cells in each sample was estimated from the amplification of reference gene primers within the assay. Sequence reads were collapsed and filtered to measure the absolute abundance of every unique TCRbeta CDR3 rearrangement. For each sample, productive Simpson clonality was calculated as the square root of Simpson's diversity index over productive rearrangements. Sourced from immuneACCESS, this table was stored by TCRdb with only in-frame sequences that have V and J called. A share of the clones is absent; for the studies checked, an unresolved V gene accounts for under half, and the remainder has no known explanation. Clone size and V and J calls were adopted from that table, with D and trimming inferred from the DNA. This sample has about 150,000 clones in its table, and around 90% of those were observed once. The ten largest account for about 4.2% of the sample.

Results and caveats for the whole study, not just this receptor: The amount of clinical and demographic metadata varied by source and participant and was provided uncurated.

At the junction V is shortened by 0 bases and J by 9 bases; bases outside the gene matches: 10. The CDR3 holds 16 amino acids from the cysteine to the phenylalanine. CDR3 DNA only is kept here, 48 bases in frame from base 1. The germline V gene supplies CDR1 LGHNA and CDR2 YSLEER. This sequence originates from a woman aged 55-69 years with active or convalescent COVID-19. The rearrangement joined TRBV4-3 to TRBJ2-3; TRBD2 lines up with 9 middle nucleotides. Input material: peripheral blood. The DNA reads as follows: TGCGCCAGCAGCCAAGATCCAGCGGGGGGTAGGGGCACGCAGTATTTT. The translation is CASSQDPAGGRGTQYF.